A selection of T cell receptor beta chains follows, all from one sample in a study of lymphopenia after photon versus proton radiotherapy. Clones were sequenced by immunoSEQ multiplex PCR, and TCRdb holds only the in-frame ones, with some missing. This sample has under 75,000 clones, with around 93% found just once. Here the sequenced sample was peripheral blood, taken from a patient treated with photon-based radiotherapy. The receptors stem from a woman in her thirties or forties with cholangiocarcinoma. Each CDR3 is given without its conserved first and last residue.

V gene: TRBV7-9; CDR3 protein: ASSSETAIQPQH
V gene: TRBV30; CDR3 protein: AWNPPTGELF
V gene: TRBV27; CDR3 protein: ASSSTPGASPHNEQF
V gene: TRBV27; CDR3 protein: ASSPQVNTEAF
V gene: TRBV7-9; CDR3 protein: ASSGGLASSYEQY
V gene: TRBV28; CDR3 protein: ASKMGGAGEQY
V gene: TRBV10-2; CDR3 protein: ASFDPGTASSYEQY
V gene: TRBV4-2; CDR3 protein: ASSQVPGPGQGNQPQH
V gene: TRBV19; CDR3 protein: ASIGGPEAF
V gene: TRBV19; CDR3 protein: ASSMDRPDLNSPLH
V gene: TRBV28; CDR3 protein: ASRGNRSPLH
V gene: TRBV28; CDR3 protein: ASSLVSNTGELF
V gene: TRBV19; CDR3 protein: ASGTGADTQY
V gene: TRBV28; CDR3 protein: ASSLDFTGGSYSPLH
V gene: TRBV7-8; CDR3 protein: ASSLVANRGTEAF
V gene: TRBV14; CDR3 protein: ASSTRQPADQPQH
V gene: TRBV5-8; CDR3 protein: ASSSIDLHNQPQH
V gene: TRBV2; CDR3 protein: ASSNPGEETQY
V gene: TRBV5-8; CDR3 protein: ASSLDRARGWQY